One T cell receptor (beta chain) is described in this entry. The data derive from a study of OX40 agonist ivuxolimab in advanced cancers. In the study overall: Across the patients, intravenous ivuxolimab was delivered every 2 weeks at 0.01 to 10 mg/kg.

The CDR3 contains 14 residues. With 9 bases removed from V and 2 bases from J, the gap between germline ends came to 14 bases. Germline V gene data show CDR1 as LNHDA and CDR2 as SQIVND (reference sequence). This table comes from immunoSEQ multiplex PCR, and its TCRdb copy is limited to in-frame clones, with some not included. The sample carries approximately 70,000 clones, about 88% recorded once. The rearrangement uses TRBV19 and TRBJ1-3; D gene uncertain. This receptor was identified in an adult with an advanced solid tumor such as melanoma, head and neck, liver or kidney cancer. This material consisted of CD4+ or CD8+ T cells sorted from blood, taken in a trial of the OX40 agonist ivuxolimab. CDR3 sequence: CASPSEGAGNTIYF. CDR3 nucleotides: TGTGCCAGCCCGAGCGAGGGTGCTGGAAACACCATATATTTT. The full variable domain, completed using reference TRBV19 and TRBJ1-3, is DGGITQSPKYLFRKEGQNVTLSCEQNLNHDAMYWYRQDPGQGLRLIYYSQIVNDFQKGDIAEGYSVSREKKESFPLTVTSAQKNPTAFYLCASPSEGAGNTIYFGEGSWLTVV.